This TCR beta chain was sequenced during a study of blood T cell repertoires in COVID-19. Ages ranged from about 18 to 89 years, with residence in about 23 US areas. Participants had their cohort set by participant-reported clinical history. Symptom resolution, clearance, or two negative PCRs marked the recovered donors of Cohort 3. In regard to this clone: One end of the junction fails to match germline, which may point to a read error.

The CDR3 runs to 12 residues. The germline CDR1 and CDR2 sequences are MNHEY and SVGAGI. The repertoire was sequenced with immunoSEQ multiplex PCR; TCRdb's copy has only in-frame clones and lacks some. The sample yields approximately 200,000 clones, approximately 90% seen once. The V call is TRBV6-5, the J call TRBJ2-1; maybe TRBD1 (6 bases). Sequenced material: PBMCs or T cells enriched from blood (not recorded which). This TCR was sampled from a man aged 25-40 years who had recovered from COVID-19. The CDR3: CASRLPTGLLVF. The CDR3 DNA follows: TGTGCCAGCAGATTACCCACAGGGCTTCTGGTCTTC.